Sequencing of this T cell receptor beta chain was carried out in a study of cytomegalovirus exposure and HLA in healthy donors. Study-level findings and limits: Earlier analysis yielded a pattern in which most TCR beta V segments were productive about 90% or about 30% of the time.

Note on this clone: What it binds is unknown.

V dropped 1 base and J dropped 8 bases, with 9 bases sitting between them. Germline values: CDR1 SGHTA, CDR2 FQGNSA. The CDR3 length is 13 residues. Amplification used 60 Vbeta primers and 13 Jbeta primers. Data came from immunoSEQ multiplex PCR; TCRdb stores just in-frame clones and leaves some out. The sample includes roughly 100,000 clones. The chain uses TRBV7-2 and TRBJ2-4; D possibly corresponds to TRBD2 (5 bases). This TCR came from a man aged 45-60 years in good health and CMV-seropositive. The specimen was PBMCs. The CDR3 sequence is CASSLGTSYIQYF. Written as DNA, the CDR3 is TGTGCCAGCAGCTTAGGGACTTCTTACATTCAGTACTTC.